A selection of T cell receptor beta chains follows, all from one sample in a study of T cell repertoires in cytomegalovirus infection. TCRdb re-called the reads with MiXCR, one entry per CDR3 protein. The sample includes 120,000 to 150,000 distinct CDR3 sequences, 6.5% seen only once; the top ten take over 15%. The sequencing sample was made of PBMCs. These TCRs come from a human donor in good health (CMV status not recorded). Some clones in this sample may be carry-over from other donors' samples. The CDR3 runs from the conserved cysteine through the conserved F or W. Fields, in order: D gene, clone size, V gene, J gene, CDR3 DNA, CDR3 protein. D genes are given only for firm matches. Some rows mark clone size as missing; the rest say once, few, many or name a class of expanded clone.

D gene: TRBD1; clone size: many; V gene: TRBV7-9; J gene: TRBJ2-7; CDR3 DNA: TGTGCCAGCAGCCGAGGACAGGCGTACGAGCAGTACTTC; CDR3 protein: CASSRGQAYEQYF
D gene: -; clone size: many; V gene: TRBV11-2; J gene: TRBJ1-2; CDR3 DNA: TGTGCCAGCAGCTTATATTCCAGGGTGCGTGGCTACACCTTC; CDR3 protein: CASSLYSRVRGYTF
D gene: TRBD1; clone size: -; V gene: TRBV24-1; J gene: TRBJ2-1; CDR3 DNA: TGTGCCACCAGTGATCCACTTGCCAGTCCGCGTTCCAGGGGGCTTTACAATGAGCAGTTCTTC; CDR3 protein: CATSDPLASPRSRGLYNEQFF
D gene: -; clone size: few; V gene: TRBV14; J gene: TRBJ1-4; CDR3 DNA: TGTGCCAGCAGCCAAGACTTTTCGAGGCGGACTAATGAAAAACTGTTTTTT; CDR3 protein: CASSQDFSRRTNEKLFF
D gene: TRBD1; clone size: -; V gene: TRBV20-1; J gene: TRBJ1-2; CDR3 DNA: TGCAGTCAGACCAACAGGGGTGCCTATGGCTACACCTTC; CDR3 protein: CSQTNRGAYGYTF
D gene: -; clone size: -; V gene: TRBV20-1; J gene: TRBJ2-1; CDR3 DNA: TGCAGTGTACACGGCTTGGATGAGCAGTTCTTC; CDR3 protein: CSVHGLDEQFF
D gene: -; clone size: many; V gene: TRBV6-4; J gene: TRBJ2-3; CDR3 DNA: TGTGCCAGCAGCGTAAGTCTAGCGTCAGATACGCAGTATTTT; CDR3 protein: CASSVSLASDTQYF
D gene: -; clone size: many; V gene: TRBV29-1; J gene: TRBJ1-6; CDR3 DNA: TGCAGCGCCAGGACAGAGGGGTATTCACCCCTCCACTTT; CDR3 protein: CSARTEGYSPLHF
D gene: TRBD1; clone size: many; V gene: TRBV4-3; J gene: TRBJ1-2; CDR3 DNA: TGCGCCAGCAGCCGAACCGGACAGGGGTATGGCTACACCTTC; CDR3 protein: CASSRTGQGYGYTF
D gene: TRBD2; clone size: many; V gene: TRBV7-2; J gene: TRBJ2-6; CDR3 DNA: TGTGCCAGCAGCTTAAGCGGGGGGGCCTCTGGGGCCAACGTCCTGACTTTC; CDR3 protein: CASSLSGGASGANVLTF
D gene: -; clone size: many; V gene: TRBV20-1; J gene: TRBJ2-7; CDR3 DNA: TGCAGTGCCACCCCCGGGAGAGATCTCCAGCAGTACTTC; CDR3 protein: CSATPGRDLQQYF
D gene: -; clone size: few; V gene: TRBV7-7; J gene: TRBJ2-1; CDR3 DNA: TGTGCTAGCAGCTTAGGGGAGACCAATGAGCAGTTCTTC; CDR3 protein: CASSLGETNEQFF
D gene: -; clone size: many; V gene: TRBV7-2; J gene: TRBJ2-7; CDR3 DNA: TGTGCCAGCAGCTTAGTAGAGGGAAACTACGAGCAGTACTTC; CDR3 protein: CASSLVEGNYEQYF
D gene: -; clone size: many; V gene: TRBV7-2; J gene: TRBJ2-3; CDR3 DNA: TGTGCCAGCAGCTTAGTCGGTCGTCAGATGAGCACAGATACGCAGTATTTT; CDR3 protein: CASSLVGRQMSTDTQYF
D gene: TRBD1; clone size: -; V gene: TRBV4-1; J gene: TRBJ1-2; CDR3 DNA: TGCGCCAGCAGCCATCCTGTGACAGGGGCCTATGGCTACACCTTC; CDR3 protein: CASSHPVTGAYGYTF
D gene: TRBD1; clone size: many; V gene: TRBV7-2; J gene: TRBJ1-2; CDR3 DNA: TGTGCCAGCAGCGTGACAGGGGGATATGGCTACACCTTC; CDR3 protein: CASSVTGGYGYTF
D gene: -; clone size: many; V gene: TRBV20-1; J gene: TRBJ2-7; CDR3 DNA: TGCAGTGCTAGAGATCCCTCCGCGACTGTTCGGGGCGAGCAGTACTTC; CDR3 protein: CSARDPSATVRGEQYF
D gene: TRBD1; clone size: many; V gene: TRBV20-1; J gene: TRBJ1-6; CDR3 DNA: TGCAGTGCACAGACCCCAGGGGGTTATAATTCACCCCTCCACTTT; CDR3 protein: CSAQTPGGYNSPLHF
D gene: -; clone size: many; V gene: TRBV18; J gene: TRBJ2-7; CDR3 DNA: TGTGCCAGCTCACCACGAGTATGGAAGACACCGTACGAGCAGTACTTC; CDR3 protein: CASSPRVWKTPYEQYF
D gene: -; clone size: many; V gene: TRBV7-2; J gene: TRBJ2-1; CDR3 DNA: TGTGCCAGCAGCGTCGACATGAGCTCCTACAATGAGCAGTTCTTC; CDR3 protein: CASSVDMSSYNEQFF
D gene: -; clone size: few; V gene: TRBV20-1; J gene: TRBJ1-1; CDR3 DNA: TGCAGTGCTAGAAAGGGCCCGAACACTGAAGCTTTCTTT; CDR3 protein: CSARKGPNTEAFF
D gene: -; clone size: many; V gene: TRBV4-3; J gene: TRBJ2-1; CDR3 DNA: TGCGCCAGCAGCCAAGGGCCAGGAGGGCAGTTCTTC; CDR3 protein: CASSQGPGGQFF
D gene: TRBD1; clone size: few; V gene: TRBV10-3; J gene: TRBJ1-5; CDR3 DNA: TGTGCCATCAGCGCCGGACAGGGAGGAGATCAGCCCCAGCATTTT; CDR3 protein: CAISAGQGGDQPQHF
D gene: -; clone size: -; V gene: TRBV20-1; J gene: TRBJ2-2; CDR3 DNA: TGCAGTGCTAGAGTATCTGAGACAGCGAACACCGGGGAGCTGTTTTTT; CDR3 protein: CSARVSETANTGELFF
D gene: -; clone size: medium-sized; V gene: TRBV7-2; J gene: TRBJ1-1; CDR3 DNA: TGTGCCAGCAGCTTACTAACGTACACTGAAGCTTTCTTT; CDR3 protein: CASSLLTYTEAFF
D gene: -; clone size: many; V gene: TRBV7-3; J gene: TRBJ2-1; CDR3 DNA: TGTGCCAGCAGCCTCGGGGGCCGTGAGCAGTTCTTC; CDR3 protein: CASSLGGREQFF
D gene: TRBD2; clone size: many; V gene: TRBV7-2; J gene: TRBJ2-3; CDR3 DNA: TGTGCCAGCAGCGCTAGATTAGCGGGGTCCACAGATACGCAGTATTTT; CDR3 protein: CASSARLAGSTDTQYF
D gene: -; clone size: many; V gene: TRBV7-2; J gene: TRBJ2-5; CDR3 DNA: TGTGCCAGCAGCTTAGGGGGACGAGGGGAGACCCAGTACTTC; CDR3 protein: CASSLGGRGETQYF
D gene: TRBD1; clone size: many; V gene: TRBV28; J gene: TRBJ1-1; CDR3 DNA: TGTGCCAGCAGTTCAACAGGGGGAAGGAACACTGAAGCTTTCTTT; CDR3 protein: CASSSTGGRNTEAFF
D gene: -; clone size: many; V gene: TRBV7-8; J gene: TRBJ1-1; CDR3 DNA: TGTGCCAGCACCCTTTTCGGCAGTTCTCGTGAAGCTTTCTTT; CDR3 protein: CASTLFGSSREAFF
D gene: -; clone size: -; V gene: TRBV7-3; J gene: TRBJ1-1; CDR3 DNA: TGTGCCAGCAGCTTAAGCGAGGACACTGAAGCTTTCTTT; CDR3 protein: CASSLSEDTEAFF
D gene: TRBD1; clone size: many; V gene: TRBV6-2/TRBV6-3; J gene: TRBJ2-3; CDR3 DNA: TGTGCCAGCAGTACAGGGGTAACAGATACGCAGTATTTT; CDR3 protein: CASSTGVTDTQYF
D gene: TRBD2; clone size: few; V gene: TRBV7-2; J gene: TRBJ2-1; CDR3 DNA: TGTGCCAGCAGCTTAGTAGCGGGGGGTAATGAGCAGTTCTTC; CDR3 protein: CASSLVAGGNEQFF
D gene: -; clone size: many; V gene: TRBV15; J gene: TRBJ2-4; CDR3 DNA: TGTGCCACCAGCAGAGAGGGAGTAGGCATTCAGTACTTC; CDR3 protein: CATSREGVGIQYF
D gene: -; clone size: few; V gene: TRBV12-3/TRBV12-4; J gene: TRBJ1-5; CDR3 DNA: TGTGCCAGCCCTGGGGAACGACAGAGCAATCAGCCCCAGCATTTT; CDR3 protein: CASPGERQSNQPQHF
D gene: TRBD2; clone size: few; V gene: TRBV7-3; J gene: TRBJ2-2; CDR3 DNA: TGTGCCAGCAGCTTAACAGGGACTAGCGGCCCCACCGGGGAGCTGTTTTTT; CDR3 protein: CASSLTGTSGPTGELFF
D gene: -; clone size: -; V gene: TRBV29-1; J gene: TRBJ1-1; CDR3 DNA: TGCAGCGTTGCAGGGGTCATGAACACTGAAGCTTTCTTT; CDR3 protein: CSVAGVMNTEAFF
D gene: TRBD1; clone size: many; V gene: TRBV5-8; J gene: TRBJ1-1; CDR3 DNA: TGTGCCAGCAGCTTGGGGGACAGGACGACTGAAGCTTTCTTT; CDR3 protein: CASSLGDRTTEAFF
D gene: -; clone size: few; V gene: TRBV20-1; J gene: TRBJ2-5; CDR3 DNA: TGCAGTGCGCCTATCCAGGGGACGCAAGAGACCCAGTACTTC; CDR3 protein: CSAPIQGTQETQYF
D gene: -; clone size: many; V gene: TRBV28; J gene: TRBJ2-1; CDR3 DNA: TGTGCCAGCAGTCCCCACCCGGGACCAGATTACAATGAGCAGTTCTTC; CDR3 protein: CASSPHPGPDYNEQFF
D gene: TRBD1; clone size: many; V gene: TRBV28; J gene: TRBJ2-7; CDR3 DNA: TGTGCCAGTGCGGGACAGGGGGGCTCCTACGAGCAGTACTTC; CDR3 protein: CASAGQGGSYEQYF
D gene: TRBD1; clone size: many; V gene: TRBV28; J gene: TRBJ1-5; CDR3 DNA: TGTGCCAGCAGTGAACCCGGGACAGGGGCTCAGCCCCAGCATTTT; CDR3 protein: CASSEPGTGAQPQHF
D gene: -; clone size: many; V gene: TRBV7-2; J gene: TRBJ2-1; CDR3 DNA: TGTGCCAGCAGCTTAGGACTAAACAATGAGCAGTTCTTC; CDR3 protein: CASSLGLNNEQFF
D gene: -; clone size: few; V gene: TRBV20-1; J gene: TRBJ1-6; CDR3 DNA: TGCAGTGCTAGAGATAGGCGGGATAGCTCCTATAATTCACCCCTCCACTTT; CDR3 protein: CSARDRRDSSYNSPLHF
D gene: TRBD1; clone size: many; V gene: TRBV12-3/TRBV12-4; J gene: TRBJ1-3; CDR3 DNA: TGTGCCAGCAGCCGGGGGACAGGCGTATATTTT; CDR3 protein: CASSRGTGVYF
D gene: -; clone size: many; V gene: TRBV7-2; J gene: TRBJ1-3; CDR3 DNA: TGTGCCAGCAGCTTAACCTTCTCTGGAAACACCATATATTTT; CDR3 protein: CASSLTFSGNTIYF
D gene: TRBD1; clone size: few; V gene: TRBV5-5; J gene: TRBJ1-2; CDR3 DNA: TGTGCCAGCAGCTGGGACAGGGATGGCTACACCTTC; CDR3 protein: CASSWDRDGYTF
D gene: -; clone size: many; V gene: TRBV7-2; J gene: TRBJ1-2; CDR3 DNA: TGTGCCACCGGGGACTATGGCTACACCTTC; CDR3 protein: CATGDYGYTF
D gene: TRBD2; clone size: -; V gene: TRBV18; J gene: TRBJ2-6; CDR3 DNA: TGTGCCAGCTCACTGCTTGAGCGGGGTGCCTCTGGGGCCAACGTCCTGACTTTC; CDR3 protein: CASSLLERGASGANVLTF
D gene: -; clone size: many; V gene: TRBV6-1; J gene: TRBJ2-7; CDR3 DNA: TGTGCCAGCAGTGAGCCAGGGCCCTACGAGCAGTACTTC; CDR3 protein: CASSEPGPYEQYF
D gene: -; clone size: many; V gene: TRBV5-6; J gene: TRBJ2-4; CDR3 DNA: TGTGCCAGCAGCTTCCGAAACATTCAGTACTTC; CDR3 protein: CASSFRNIQYF
D gene: TRBD1; clone size: many; V gene: TRBV7-2; J gene: TRBJ2-7; CDR3 DNA: TGTGCCAGCAGCACAGGGGCTTGGCAGTACTTC; CDR3 protein: CASSTGAWQYF
D gene: -; clone size: many; V gene: TRBV11-2; J gene: TRBJ2-1; CDR3 DNA: TGTGCCAGCAGCCCTGGGAGTGGTTTTCGCTTCAATGAGCAGTTCTTC; CDR3 protein: CASSPGSGFRFNEQFF